The 4 T cell receptor beta chains below come from one sample, sequenced in a study of CD8 T cells in ankylosing spondylitis. TCRdb independently ran MiXCR on the 5' RACE reads; one entry per CDR3 protein. The sample yields approximately 100,000 distinct CDR3 sequences, about 8.5% seen once. Material: blood, either unsorted or a sorted T cell fraction (not recorded which). These receptors all come from a male donor with ankylosing spondylitis or in good health (not recorded which).

This clonotype was counted ten times or more. V usage is TRBV5-5 and J usage is TRBJ2-2; possibly TRBD2 for D (5 bases). Trimming pared 7 bases from V and 5 bases from J, leaving 9 bases between. Per the germline V gene, CDR1 is SGHKS and CDR2 is YYEKEE (reference sequence). CDR3 length: 12 residues. The CDR3 DNA is TGTGCCAGCGTGGGGAGAACCGGGGAGCTGTTTTTT. Translated, it gives CASVGRTGELFF.

This clonotype was observed at least ten times. This chain uses TRBV4-3 with TRBJ2-7, with D possibly matching TRBD1 (5 bases). Germline V lookup: CDR1 LGHNA, CDR2 YSLEER. The CDR3 consists of 15 residues. Trimming took 0 bases from V and 0 from J, leaving 9 bases between them. This chain's CDR3 is CASSQDPDSSYEQYF. CDR3 sequence (DNA): TGCGCCAGCAGCCAAGATCCTGACAGCTCCTACGAGCAGTACTTC.

This clonotype was counted only a few times. The V and J genes are TRBV20-1 and TRBJ2-3; 9 bases line up with TRBD2. The CDR3 is made up of 18 amino acids. Per the germline V gene, CDR1 is DFQATT and CDR2 is SNEGSKA (reference sequence). J gave up 10 bases and V 6 bases, and 26 bases lay outside the gene matches. CDR3: CSAESSIAGDLLLQSQYF. For the CDR3, the DNA is TGCAGTGCCGAATCTTCGATAGCGGGAGACCTTCTGCTCCAGTCGCAGTATTTT.

This clonotype was counted at least ten times. This rearrangement joins TRBV4-3 to TRBJ2-2, with no clear D. The V end lost 4 bases, the J end lost 8 bases, and 14 bases lay between the germline ends. Per the germline V gene, CDR1 is LGHNA and CDR2 is YSLEER. The CDR3 consists of 14 residues. The CDR3 sequence is CASSRRPIEGELFF. The CDR3 DNA sequence: TGCGCCAGCAGCCGGAGACCAATAGAAGGGGAGCTGTTTTTT.